The rows below give T cell receptor beta chains drawn from one sample of a study of cytomegalovirus exposure and HLA in healthy donors. Data came from immunoSEQ multiplex PCR; TCRdb stores just in-frame clones and leaves some out. The profile shows about 100,000 clones, under 80% of them singletons. Sequencing used PBMCs. These receptors came from a woman aged 18-29 years in good health and CMV-seropositive. Both conserved end residues are part of each CDR3. The D gene is left open where the match is weak. Some rows have no size entry. The others give once, few or many, or a class for an expanded clone.

.	TRBV28	TRBJ1-1	.	CASSVLRGSEAFF	TGTGCCAGCAGTGTACTCAGGGGATCTGAAGCTTTCTTT
TRBD2	TRBV7-7	TRBJ2-2	.	CASSLDSSGNTGELFF	TGTGCCAGCAGCTTAGACTCTAGCGGTAACACCGGGGAGCTGTTTTTT
TRBD1	TRBV28	TRBJ1-2	.	CASSFQDRVHGYTF	TGTGCCAGCAGTTTCCAGGACAGGGTACATGGCTACACCTTC
TRBD1	TRBV27	TRBJ2-7	.	CASSFGQGTYEQYF	TGTGCCAGCAGTTTCGGACAGGGCACCTACGAGCAGTACTTC
TRBD1	TRBV5-1	TRBJ1-2	.	CASSFSGTGGDYGYTF	TGCGCCAGCAGCTTCTCCGGGACAGGGGGCGACTATGGCTACACCTTC
TRBD2	TRBV15	TRBJ2-7	.	CATSARRGSYEQYF	TGTGCCACCAGCGCGCGGCGGGGGAGCTACGAGCAGTACTTC
.	TRBV30	TRBJ2-7	.	CARRTGGLGAGPYEQYF	TGTGCCCGGAGAACGGGGGGTCTGGGGGCGGGCCCCTACGAGCAGTACTTC
.	TRBV19	TRBJ2-2	.	CASSIRANTGELFF	TGTGCCAGTAGTATACGAGCGAACACCGGGGAGCTGTTTTTT
.	TRBV28	TRBJ2-7	.	CASSFPLPYEQYF	TGTGCCAGCAGTTTCCCTCTCCCGTACGAGCAGTACTTC
TRBD2	TRBV30	TRBJ2-1	.	CAWSESGRAYSYNEQFF	TGTGCCTGGTCCGAGAGCGGGAGGGCCTACTCCTACAATGAGCAGTTCTTC
TRBD2	TRBV27	TRBJ2-7	.	CASSRLAQSSYEQYF	TGTGCCAGCAGCAGACTAGCCCAATCCTCCTACGAGCAGTACTTC
.	TRBV4-2	TRBJ2-7	once	CASSPTGSYEQYF	TGTGCCAGTAGCCCAACGGGCTCCTACGAGCAGTACTTC
.	TRBV6-5	TRBJ1-2	.	CASSYDRPNYGYTF	TGTGCCAGCAGTTACGACAGACCTAACTATGGCTACACCTTC
.	TRBV7-3	TRBJ1-2	.	CASSFGGQNYGYTF	TGTGCCAGCAGCTTCGGGGGGCAGAACTATGGCTACACCTTC
TRBD2	TRBV4-1	TRBJ2-7	.	CASSQEVRTRGYEQYF	TGCGCCAGCAGCCAAGAAGTGAGGACTAGAGGGTACGAGCAGTACTTC
TRBD2	TRBV7-3	TRBJ2-1	.	CASSTQLAGVSNEQFF	TGTGCCAGCAGCACCCAACTAGCGGGAGTTTCCAATGAGCAGTTCTTC
.	TRBV2	TRBJ1-5	.	CASSAGRVGNQPQHF	TGTGCCAGCAGTGCGGGGAGGGTGGGCAATCAGCCCCAGCATTTT
.	TRBV27	TRBJ2-7	few	CATIVGDVGSYEQYF	TGTGCCACCATAGTTGGAGATGTTGGCTCCTACGAGCAGTACTTC
TRBD2	TRBV4-1	TRBJ2-3	.	CASSQLAGGSEYF	TGCGCCAGCAGCCAACTAGCGGGAGGGAGTGAGTATTTT
.	TRBV6-6	TRBJ1-5	once	CASSYRGEGNQPQHF	TGTGCCAGCAGTTACCGGGGTGAAGGCAATCAGCCCCAGCATTTT
TRBD1	TRBV28	TRBJ1-2	.	CASSYSGGLRGYTF	TGTGCCAGCAGTTACTCAGGGGGTCTACGAGGCTACACCTTC
.	TRBV2	TRBJ1-1	.	CASSTEGGLTEAFF	TGTGCCAGCAGCACCGAGGGCGGGCTCACTGAAGCTTTCTTT
.	TRBV30	TRBJ2-6	.	CAWRKVGGANVLTF	TGTGCCTGGAGGAAAGTCGGTGGGGCCAACGTCCTGACTTTC
.	TRBV29-1	TRBJ1-2	.	CSVDGNYGYTF	TGCAGCGTTGACGGGAACTATGGCTACACCTTC